This T cell receptor beta chain was sequenced during a study of shared clonotypes between healthy human individuals. Overall study: The plates for each donor numbered three CD4 naive, three CD4 memory, two CD8 naive and one CD8 memory.

Germline CDR1 SGHRS, CDR2 YFSETQ. The V end was cut by 4 bases, the J end by 2 bases, with 11 bases between. The CDR3 covers 14 residues. Assay: immunoSEQ multiplex PCR; the TCRdb copy retains only in-frame clones and omits some. The sample records 2 million to 2.5 million clones, under 95% being singletons. The source of this sequence is a man aged 18 to 35 in good health. Some clones in this sample may be carry-over from other donors' samples. The chain couples TRBV5-1 to TRBJ2-3, with D unresolved. Sequences were obtained from naive CD4+ T cells from PBMCs. Indicated subset: CD45RA+ positively selected. CDR3 bases: TGCGCCAGCAGCCATGGAACTTTCACAGATACGCAGTATTTT. This encodes CASSHGTFTDTQYF.